This T cell receptor (beta chain) came from a study of CD8 T cells in ankylosing spondylitis (dated by TCRdb to 2015 to 2018). As for the study more broadly: The study set out to find disease-linked TCR variants by profiling T cell receptor beta repertoires in ankylosing spondylitis patients and healthy donors. The full study cohort comprised around 25 ankylosing spondylitis patients and around 100 healthy donors. Peripheral blood was sampled, and synovial fluid was additionally collected from ankylosing spondylitis patients.

Trimming removed 6 bases from V and 5 bases from J, leaving 11 bases between the germline ends. In the germline V gene, CDR1 corresponds to MDHEN and CDR2 to SYDVKM. There are 12 amino acids in the CDR3, from cysteine to phenylalanine inclusive. Only CDR3 DNA is held: 36 bases, read in frame from base 1. Instrument on record: Illumina HiSeq 2500. TCR beta libraries were prepared by quantitative 5'-RACE with molecular barcodes. For the original study's pipeline: Disease-linked TCR variants were identified with a new computational method built on a probabilistic model of VDJ rearrangement. The public reads were run again by TCRdb, first through fastp at Q25 and then through MiXCR, and only productive beta chains were kept. Rows matching on CDR3 protein sequence are summarized as one entry with the most common DNA and genes. For this entry, the V and J calls and clone size follow TCRdb and not the study's own pipeline. Present in this sample are 500,000 or so distinct CDR3 sequences, approximately 5.3% of which were seen just once. The ten largest clonotypes hold around 3.6% of the sample.

This clonotype was seen ten or more times. Its antigen is still unknown. No much larger clone exists at a distance of one base, and base qualities are not known. The study at large found these results: A TCR beta motif made up of several highly homologous amino acid variants appeared to be characteristic of blood from ankylosing spondylitis patients. Significant enrichment of the disease-linked clones was reported in matched synovial fluid samples from ankylosing spondylitis patients. A CD8+ phenotype was shown by the disease-linked clones, which were found at relatively low frequencies in peripheral blood. Some TCR beta motif variants had previously been reported in synovial fluid and blood of reactive arthritis patients, which suggested common disease-initiation mechanisms.

This chain joins TRBV28 to TRBJ2-7; the D gene is not confidently resolved. The receptor's source is a male donor with ankylosing spondylitis. The sequenced sample consisted of blood, either unsorted or a sorted T cell fraction (not recorded which). CDR3 loop: CASRKTVNEQYF. The sequenced DNA is TGTGCCAGCAGAAAGACGGTAAACGAGCAGTACTTC.